Listed below are T cell receptor beta chains from one sample, sequenced in a study of cytomegalovirus exposure and HLA in healthy donors. The data were produced by immunoSEQ multiplex PCR, yet TCRdb's version contains in-frame clones alone and is incomplete. The sample contains around 120,000 clones, roughly 80% of which appear only once. Sequenced input: PBMCs. The receptor source for this set is a female donor in good health and CMV-seropositive. Each CDR3 is given with its conserved first and last residue. Fields, in order: V gene, clone size, J gene, D gene, CDR3 DNA, CDR3 protein. D genes are given only for firm matches. Some rows have no size entry. The others give once, few or many, or a class for an expanded clone.

V: TRBV28
size: -
J: TRBJ1-2
D: TRBD1
DNA: TGTGCCAGCAGCTCCGACAGGGGCTATGGCTACACCTTC
CDR3: CASSSDRGYGYTF

V: TRBV6-5
size: -
J: TRBJ1-2
D: TRBD1
DNA: TGTGCCAGCAGTTACAGGGACAGGGGCTTCTATGGCTACACCTTC
CDR3: CASSYRDRGFYGYTF

V: TRBV18
size: -
J: TRBJ2-7
D: -
DNA: TGTGCCAGCTCACCACCGGGACAAACTTACTACGAGCAGTACTTC
CDR3: CASSPPGQTYYEQYF

V: TRBV29-1
size: -
J: TRBJ2-5
D: TRBD2
DNA: TGCAGCGTTGAAGGGGGGGGGTACCAAGAGACCCAGTACTTC
CDR3: CSVEGGGYQETQYF

V: TRBV2
size: -
J: TRBJ2-7
D: TRBD1
DNA: TGTGCCAGCAGTATGACAGGGTGGTACGTCGAGCAGTACTTC
CDR3: CASSMTGWYVEQYF

V: TRBV6-5
size: -
J: TRBJ1-6
D: -
DNA: TGTGCCAGCAGTTCTTGGGTCGAGGATTCACCCCTCCACTTT
CDR3: CASSSWVEDSPLHF

V: TRBV9
size: -
J: TRBJ2-7
D: TRBD2
DNA: TGTGCCAGCAGCGTAGCTGCGAGCGGGGGGGTCTACGAGCAGTACTTC
CDR3: CASSVAASGGVYEQYF

V: TRBV5-8
size: -
J: TRBJ2-6
D: TRBD1
DNA: TGTGCCAGCAGCTTGGGAGGGGGCGCTGGGGCCAACGTCCTGACTTTC
CDR3: CASSLGGGAGANVLTF

V: TRBV28
size: -
J: TRBJ1-4
D: -
DNA: TGTGCCACTACGACAGGAGGAGAAAAACTGTTTTTT
CDR3: CATTTGGEKLFF

V: TRBV5-1
size: once
J: TRBJ2-3
D: TRBD1
DNA: TGCGCCAGCAGCCGGACAGGGACGGAGGGGGATACGCAGTATTTT
CDR3: CASSRTGTEGDTQYF

V: TRBV6-4
size: -
J: TRBJ1-1
D: -
DNA: TGTGCCATAGGGGGGGCTGAAGCTTTCTTT
CDR3: CAIGGAEAFF

V: TRBV7-2
size: -
J: TRBJ1-2
D: -
DNA: TGTGCCAGCAGCTTAGCCACAGCATGGCCGTATGGCTACACCTTC
CDR3: CASSLATAWPYGYTF

V: TRBV10-3
size: -
J: TRBJ2-2
D: -
DNA: TGTGCCATCAGGCCCGACAGTGCCCTTAGCACCGGGGAGCTGTTTTTT
CDR3: CAIRPDSALSTGELFF

V: TRBV14
size: once
J: TRBJ2-5
D: -
DNA: TGTGCCAGCAGCCAAGCTGGAGGGCCCGAGACCCAGTACTTC
CDR3: CASSQAGGPETQYF

V: TRBV30
size: -
J: TRBJ1-1
D: -
DNA: TGTGCCTGGAGTGATGTCTCGGGGTCAACCTTGGGGGAAGCTTTCTTT
CDR3: CAWSDVSGSTLGEAFF

V: TRBV6-5
size: -
J: TRBJ1-6
D: -
DNA: TGTGCCAGCAGTTACGCCCGGGTCCCCTATAATTCACCCCTCCACTTT
CDR3: CASSYARVPYNSPLHF

V: TRBV10-1
size: -
J: TRBJ1-5
D: TRBD1
DNA: TGCGCCAGCAGTGAAGGGCAGGGGGATCAGCCCCAGCATTTT
CDR3: CASSEGQGDQPQHF

V: TRBV9
size: -
J: TRBJ2-6
D: TRBD1
DNA: TGTGCCAGCAGCAGGGGACAGACAGCTGGGGCCAACGTCCTGACTTTC
CDR3: CASSRGQTAGANVLTF

V: TRBV5-4
size: -
J: TRBJ1-1
D: -
DNA: TGTGCCAGCAGCCTGCCCACAGGGAACACTGAAGCTTTCTTT
CDR3: CASSLPTGNTEAFF

V: TRBV15
size: -
J: TRBJ2-7
D: TRBD2
DNA: TGTGCCACCAGCAGAGATGCTAGCGGGGGTGTACGCTCCTACGAGCAGTACTTC
CDR3: CATSRDASGGVRSYEQYF

V: TRBV7-9
size: -
J: TRBJ1-4
D: -
DNA: TGTGCCAGCAGCTTGCGGGGGGAAAAACTGTTTTTT
CDR3: CASSLRGEKLFF

V: TRBV9
size: once
J: TRBJ1-4
D: TRBD1
DNA: TGTGCCAGCAGCGACGGGACAGGGAGCGAAAAACTGTTTTTT
CDR3: CASSDGTGSEKLFF

V: TRBV5-1
size: -
J: TRBJ1-2
D: -
DNA: TGCGCCAGCAGTCCTGACAGTAACTATGGCTACACCTTC
CDR3: CASSPDSNYGYTF

V: TRBV5-1
size: -
J: TRBJ1-5
D: -
DNA: TGCGCCAGCAGACTAGACGGATATCAGCCCCAGCATTTT
CDR3: CASRLDGYQPQHF

V: TRBV19
size: -
J: TRBJ1-1
D: TRBD1
DNA: TGTGCCAGTACCAGGGGGGCGAGCACTGAAGCTTTCTTT
CDR3: CASTRGASTEAFF

V: TRBV5-1
size: -
J: TRBJ2-2
D: TRBD1
DNA: TGCGCCAGCAGTCGCACAGGGGGCACGGGTAACGGGGAGCTGTTTTTT
CDR3: CASSRTGGTGNGELFF

V: TRBV4-3
size: -
J: TRBJ2-4
D: -
DNA: TGCGCCAGCAGCCAACAGGGGGCCAAAAACATTCAGTACTTC
CDR3: CASSQQGAKNIQYF

V: TRBV9
size: -
J: TRBJ1-3
D: TRBD1
DNA: TGTGCCAGCAGCGTAGTGCCCAGGGGGCAACCTGGAAACACCATATATTTT
CDR3: CASSVVPRGQPGNTIYF

V: TRBV27
size: -
J: TRBJ2-5
D: -
DNA: TGTGCCAGCAGTTCCCTGACAGAGTTAGAGACCCAGTACTTC
CDR3: CASSSLTELETQYF

V: TRBV19
size: few
J: TRBJ1-6
D: -
DNA: TGTGCCAGTAGTGCCATAGGAGGGACTGGCGGTAATTCACCCCTCCACTTT
CDR3: CASSAIGGTGGNSPLHF

V: TRBV25-1
size: -
J: TRBJ2-7
D: -
DNA: TGTGCCAGCAGTACTTCCAGGGGTTTACACGAGCAGTACTTC
CDR3: CASSTSRGLHEQYF

V: TRBV19
size: -
J: TRBJ2-2
D: -
DNA: TGTGCCAGTAGTATCACTAGCTTCACCGGGGAGCTGTTTTTT
CDR3: CASSITSFTGELFF

V: TRBV10-3
size: -
J: TRBJ1-5
D: -
DNA: TGTGCCACCTCGACAGATTTCAATCAGCCCCAGCATTTT
CDR3: CATSTDFNQPQHF

V: TRBV7-2
size: -
J: TRBJ1-2
D: -
DNA: TGTGCCAGCAGCTTAGTTTCTACACGGGAAGGCTACACCTTC
CDR3: CASSLVSTREGYTF

V: TRBV19
size: -
J: TRBJ2-1
D: -
DNA: TGTGCCAGTAGTTTTCTATACAATGAGCAGTTCTTC
CDR3: CASSFLYNEQFF

V: TRBV28
size: -
J: TRBJ1-1
D: -
DNA: TGTGCCAGCAGTTTAGGCGGAGGGTGGACTGAAGCTTTCTTT
CDR3: CASSLGGGWTEAFF

V: TRBV7-2
size: -
J: TRBJ1-3
D: TRBD1
DNA: TGTGCCAGCAGTTACACAGGGGGCACTGGAAACACCATATATTTT
CDR3: CASSYTGGTGNTIYF

V: TRBV5-4
size: -
J: TRBJ2-7
D: TRBD2
DNA: TGTGCCAGCAGCTTGTATCTTGGGGAGGGAGAGCAGTACTTC
CDR3: CASSLYLGEGEQYF

V: TRBV4-1
size: -
J: TRBJ1-2
D: -
DNA: TGCGCCAGCAGCCCCCCGGAGCGCTATGGCTACACCTTC
CDR3: CASSPPERYGYTF

V: TRBV5-6
size: -
J: TRBJ2-1
D: TRBD1
DNA: TGTGCCAGCAGGTTCGCCGGGACAGGGGGTGGGAATGAGCAGTTCTTC
CDR3: CASRFAGTGGGNEQFF

V: TRBV9
size: once
J: TRBJ2-2
D: -
DNA: TGTGCCAGCAGCGTCGTCCCGAACACCGGGGAGCTGTTTTTT
CDR3: CASSVVPNTGELFF

V: TRBV5-6
size: -
J: TRBJ2-5
D: -
DNA: TGTGCCAGCAGCCATTTGTACCAAGAGACCCAGTACTTC
CDR3: CASSHLYQETQYF

V: TRBV4-2
size: -
J: TRBJ2-7
D: -
DNA: TGTGCCAGCAGCCAAGATCCCGCGGCAGCCGCATACGAGCAGTACTTC
CDR3: CASSQDPAAAAYEQYF

V: TRBV9
size: -
J: TRBJ1-1
D: TRBD1
DNA: TGTGCCAGCAGCGTAGGAGGGGGCTTGGACACTGAAGCTTTCTTT
CDR3: CASSVGGGLDTEAFF

V: TRBV10-2
size: -
J: TRBJ1-4
D: TRBD1
DNA: TGCGCCAGCAAAGGACAGGGAGCGTCTGAAAAACTGTTTTTT
CDR3: CASKGQGASEKLFF

V: TRBV28
size: -
J: TRBJ2-3
D: TRBD2
DNA: TGTGCCAGCAGTCCGCAGGGAGGGTTAGATACGCAGTATTTT
CDR3: CASSPQGGLDTQYF

V: TRBV7-3
size: -
J: TRBJ2-3
D: TRBD1
DNA: TGTGCCAGCAGCCGTACGACAGGGGTCGTAACAGATACGCAGTATTTT
CDR3: CASSRTTGVVTDTQYF

V: TRBV5-1
size: -
J: TRBJ2-7
D: TRBD2
DNA: TGCGCCAGCAGCTTGACTAGCGGAACCTACGAGCAGTACTTC
CDR3: CASSLTSGTYEQYF

V: TRBV28
size: -
J: TRBJ1-1
D: -
DNA: TGTGCCAGCAGATCCCCCGTGGAGGGAGGAACTTTCTTT
CDR3: CASRSPVEGGTFF

V: TRBV6-6
size: -
J: TRBJ2-5
D: TRBD2
DNA: TGTGCCAGCAGTTACGGGGGGGAAGAGACCCAGTACTTC
CDR3: CASSYGGEETQYF

V: TRBV14
size: -
J: TRBJ1-1
D: -
DNA: TGTGCCAGCAGCCAAGGGACAGCGAACACTGAAGCTTTCTTT
CDR3: CASSQGTANTEAFF